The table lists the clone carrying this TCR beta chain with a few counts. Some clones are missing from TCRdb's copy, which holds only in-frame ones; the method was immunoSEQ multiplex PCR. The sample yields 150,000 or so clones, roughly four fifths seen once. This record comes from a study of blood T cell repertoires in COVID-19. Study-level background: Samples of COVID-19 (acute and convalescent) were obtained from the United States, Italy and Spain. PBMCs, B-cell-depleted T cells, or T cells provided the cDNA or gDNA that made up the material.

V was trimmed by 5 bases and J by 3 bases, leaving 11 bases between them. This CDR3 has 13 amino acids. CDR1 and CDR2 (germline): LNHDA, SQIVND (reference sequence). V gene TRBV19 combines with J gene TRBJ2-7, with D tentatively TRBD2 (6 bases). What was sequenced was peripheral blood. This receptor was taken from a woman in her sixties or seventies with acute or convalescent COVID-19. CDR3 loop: CASSPPGLYEQYF. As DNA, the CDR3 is TGTGCCAGTAGTCCCCCGGGACTCTACGAGCAGTACTTC.